This T cell receptor (beta chain) comes out of a study of cytomegalovirus exposure and HLA in healthy donors. Study-wide results and caveats: Solely CMV serostatus was available to characterize immune exposure.

Primers included in the PCR were 60 Vbeta and 13 Jbeta primers. This table comes from immunoSEQ multiplex PCR, and its TCRdb copy is limited to in-frame clones, with some not included. The sample shows around 150,000 clones, around 90% of them seen only once. On this clone: The antigen is not known.

The germline V gene has CDR1 LNHDA and CDR2 SQIVND (reference sequence). V shed 6 bases and J shed 4 bases, with 15 bases lying between them. CDR3 size: 14 residues. The sequence came from a woman in her forties in good health and CMV-seronegative. The chain links TRBV19 to TRBJ1-2; a weak D match, TRBD1 (6 bases). Sequenced: PBMCs. CDR3 region: CASRRTGPGYGYTF. CDR3 DNA sequence: TGTGCCAGTAGGCGAACAGGGCCGGGCTATGGCTACACCTTC.